This T cell receptor beta chain was obtained from a study of T cell responses to AZD1222 COVID-19 vaccine (dated by TCRdb to the early 2020s). General notes on the study: TCR sequencing covered about 230 trial participants: 200 to 220 given two doses of AZD1222 and about 26 given two doses of MenACWY control vaccine. Enrollment into the trials was organized by age into subgroups of 18-55, 56-69 and 70-plus years, and those subgroups contained approximately 160, 26 and 62 TCR-sequenced participants, respectively.

Regarding this clone: The antigen it binds to is not known. Base-call qualities are not available, and no considerably larger clone is one nucleotide away.

CDR3 length: 16 amino acids, cysteine to phenylalanine. Only the CDR3 DNA stays, 48 bases, in frame from base 1. Relative to germline, V is 1 base shorter and J is 1 base shorter, with 11 bases between their ends. Via the germline V gene, CDR1 is MNHEY and CDR2 SVGEGT. Findings and caveats that apply to the study as a whole: Epitopes outside the regions mutated in the B.1.351 and B.1.1.7 variants were reportedly recognized by nearly half of the unique spike-specific TCRs. After two AZD1222 doses, both the breadth and the depth of spike-specific TCRs were significantly higher than at day 0 and than in MenACWY recipients. No day 14 peak-response samples were available, so repertoires were characterized only after the peak T cell response. Conclusions about previously exposed vaccinees are limited because only 6 or 7 AZD1222 recipients were SARS-CoV-2 seropositive at baseline. In the small 56-69-year group, the increase in depth fell short of significance, most likely because of low power. Participants were mostly white British, with more females than males. The authors suggested clonal diversity may have been underestimated. The vaccine-associated CD4 TCRs covered the entire spike protein, and the dominant responses fell in regions 160-218 and 743-854.

The time point tag for this specimen amounts to: about 28 days (+/-7) after the second vaccine dose. AZD1222 recipients with second doses at about 4 weeks or about 12 weeks were pooled, because spike-specific TCR depth and breadth did not differ between schedules. Vaccinee samples were obtained from the UK trials COV001 and COV002, which included a single-blind randomized controlled phase 2/3 trial of AZD1222 (ChAdOx1 nCoV-19) in healthy adults. Trial participant PBMC samples were collected at day 0 and day 28 after the second dose for TCRbeta chain sequencing. The CDR3 regions of human TCRbeta chains were subjected to immunosequencing. The paper's processing steps were these. Repertoire TCRs were matched against a reference library of SARS-CoV-2-specific TCRs generated with the MIRA antigen-specificity platform. Breadth meant the fraction of unique TCRs that were SARS-CoV-2-associated, whereas depth meant the fraction of total T cells that were SARS-CoV-2-associated. Using the MIRA data, each spike-specific TCR was assigned both to the spike region to which the TCR was reactive and to a CD4 or CD8 class. Log10-transformed breadth and depth values were compared by one-way ANOVA with Sidak's multiple comparisons tests. Sourced from immuneACCESS, this table was stored by TCRdb with only in-frame sequences that have V and J called. A share of the clones is absent; for the studies checked, an unresolved V gene accounts for under half, and the remainder has no known explanation. V, J and clone size are those of that table, while D and trimming were read from the DNA. The sample includes 140,000 to 150,000 clones, with about nine tenths observed a single time. The ten largest clones take up 2.5% to 4% of the sample.

Sequenced here: peripheral blood, sampled 28 days after the second AZD1222 dose. The rearranged segments are TRBV6-2 or TRBV6-3 and TRBJ1-5; the D gene is unclear. This clonotype originated in an adult who received the AZD1222 COVID-19 vaccine. The nucleotides read TGTGCCAGCAGTTACTTTCCAGGTCGAAGCAATCAGCCCCAGCATTTT. The encoded protein is CASSYFPGRSNQPQHF.